This passage covers 9 T cell receptor beta chains from one sample sequenced in a study of spatial heterogeneity in lung cancer. TCRdb reanalysed the 5' RACE reads using MiXCR and keeps one entry per CDR3 protein. The sample contains roughly 5,400 distinct CDR3 sequences, around a third of which appear only once. The time point here: sample taken at primary tumor resection. Unsorted whole RNA from tumor, nontumor lung or frozen PBMC underwent sequencing. The material was PBMCs, obtained at surgery. These receptors were collected from a female donor with early-stage non-small cell lung cancer.

In the case of this clonotype: The size of this beta chain means little, since it is a stray read in a library made for alpha chains. This sequence joins TRBV20-1 and TRBJ2-1, with 7 bases identical to TRBD1. V lost 8 bases and J lost 10; bases outside the gene matches: 14. The CDR3 runs to 13 residues. The germline V gene encodes CDR1 DFQATT and CDR2 SNEGSKA (reference sequence). The CDR3 loop reads CSPSQGTGSEQFF. CDR3 coding DNA: TGCAGTCCATCACAGGGGACCGGCTCGGAGCAGTTCTTC.

Worth noting for this clonotype: Because the library targeted alpha chains, this beta chain is an off-target read whose size means little. In nucleotides, the CDR3 is TGTGCCAGCTCACCAGTCCCTCATAGCAATCAGCCCCAGCATTTT. It encodes CASSPVPHSNQPQHF. This rearrangement joins TRBV18 to TRBJ1-5, with D uncertain. This CDR3 contains 15 residues. Germline V lookup: CDR1 KGHSH, CDR2 LQKENI. V was cut by 2 bases and J by 0 bases, with 8 bases left in between.

Comment on this clonotype: For a library built for alpha chains, this beta chain is a stray read; little rests on its size. The gene calls are TRBV5-1 and TRBJ2-2; D remains unclear. Trimming took 2 bases from V and 0 from J, leaving 11 bases between them. This CDR3 is 16 amino acids long. From germline, CDR1 is SGHRS and CDR2 YFSETQ. The CDR3 bases are TGCGCCAGCAGCTTATATAATCCGGCGAACACCGGGGAGCTGTTTTTT. It encodes CASSLYNPANTGELFF.

This clonotype was counted between two and nine times. This beta chain is an off-target read within a library intended for alpha chains, so its frequency means little. The chain joins TRBV7-6 to TRBJ1-1; a weak D match, TRBD1 (6 bases). Germline CDR1 is SGHVS and CDR2 is FNYEAQ. There are 14 residues in the CDR3. Trimming took off 5 bases at V and 1 base at J, with 11 bases between the two ends. CDR3 bases: TGTGCCAGCAGCGCAGGCAGGGGGAACACTGAAGCTTTCTTT. This encodes CASSAGRGNTEAFF.

The sample holds a few counts of this clonotype. In a library made to pick up alpha chains, this beta chain is a stray read with a size that means little. The chain employs TRBV5-6 and TRBJ2-3; weak D call: TRBD1 (5 bases). The CDR3 is made up of 15 amino acids. Germline CDR1 reads SGHDT; CDR2 reads YYEEEE. Trimming shortened V by 0 bases and J by 4 bases, and 12 bases separated the two germline ends. CDR3 residues: CASSLGGALPDTQYF. Written as DNA, the CDR3 is TGTGCCAGCAGCTTGGGGGGCGCGCTGCCAGATACGCAGTATTTT. Full variable domain (remainder filled in from reference TRBV5-6 and TRBJ2-3): DAGVTQSPTHLIKTRGQQVTLRCSPKSGHDTVSWYQQALGQGPQFIFQYYEEEERQRGNFPDRFSGHQFPNYSSELNVNALLLGDSALYLCASSLGGALPDTQYFGPGTRLTVL.

Worth noting for this clonotype: Within a library made for alpha chains, this beta chain is off target, and its count is uninformative. The rearrangement links TRBV7-9 to TRBJ2-5, with TRBD1 matching 8 bases. Trimming removed 6 bases from V and 4 bases from J; junction bases left unmatched: 10. The germline CDR1 and CDR2 sequences are SEHNR and FQNEAQ (reference sequence). This CDR3 region has 15 residues. DNA of the CDR3: TGTGCCAGCAGATTCCAGGGGGCTATGGGAGAGACCCAGTACTTC. This sequence encodes CASRFQGAMGETQYF.

This clonotype came up a few times. A library prepared for alpha chains yielded this beta chain as an off-target read; its size is of little meaning. The chain recombines TRBV4-3 with TRBJ2-5, with D possibly called TRBD1 or TRBD2 (6 bases each). Germline CDR1 is LGHNA and CDR2 is YSLEER. V lost 1 base and J lost 5, with 14 bases in between. The CDR3 is 15 residues long. The chain's CDR3 is CASSQVGGFWETQYF. The DNA for the CDR3 is TGCGCCAGCAGCCAAGTGGGGGGCTTCTGGGAGACCCAGTACTTC.

This clonotype was recorded a few times. This beta chain is a stray sequence in a library constructed for alpha chains; its clone size is not meaningful. J is TRBJ2-2 and V is TRBV5-6, with D unclear. The CDR3 consists of 13 residues. Germline loops: CDR1 SGHDT, CDR2 YYEEEE. V lost 0 bases to trimming and J lost 4 bases, with 4 bases between them. The CDR3, as DNA: TGTGCCAGCAGCTTGGCATTCACCGGGGAGCTGTTTTTT. Translation gives CASSLAFTGELFF. Full variable domain (remainder filled in from reference TRBV5-6 and TRBJ2-2): DAGVTQSPTHLIKTRGQQVTLRCSPKSGHDTVSWYQQALGQGPQFIFQYYEEEERQRGNFPDRFSGHQFPNYSSELNVNALLLGDSALYLCASSLAFTGELFFGEGSRLTVL.

A word on this clonotype: The size of this beta chain means little, since it is a stray read in a library made for alpha chains. V and J are TRBV30 and TRBJ2-2, with D possibly TRBD1 on 5 matching bases. CDR1 GTSNPN and CDR2 SVGIG come from the germline V gene (reference sequence). Trimming removed 2 bases at V and 3 bases at J, with 10 bases between. The CDR3 contains 14 residues. The DNA of the CDR3 is TGTGCCTGGAGTTTAGGGGTATACACCGGGGAGCTGTTTTTT. This codes for CAWSLGVYTGELFF.